The 16 T cell receptor beta chains below come from one sample, sequenced in a study of T cells expressing NK-cell markers. TCRdb derives one entry per CDR3 protein from the 5' RACE reads, leaving out DNA. Reported are some 440,000 distinct CDR3 sequences; the ten largest clones contain over 1.3%. The sample was blood T cells: a sorted CD56 or NKG2C T cell subset, CD4+ or CD8+ T cells, or bulk PBMC T cells (not recorded which). These receptors originate from a woman aged 50 to 65 in good health.

The chain is built from TRBV6-6 and TRBJ2-1. This CDR3 comprises 15 residues. The germline gives CDR1 MNHNY, CDR2 SVGAGI (reference sequence). CDR3 sequence reads: CASSYSGLGDNEQFF.

The V call is TRBV19, the J call TRBJ2-7. This CDR3 comprises 16 residues. Germline V gene lookup returns CDR1 LNHDA and CDR2 SQIVND (reference sequence). CDR3 in amino acids: CASSIQSPGGLGEQYF. The complete variable domain, with remaining parts taken from reference TRBV19 and TRBJ2-7, reads DGGITQSPKYLFRKEGQNVTLSCEQNLNHDAMYWYRQDPGQGLRLIYYSQIVNDFQKGDIAEGYSVSREKKESFPLTVTSAQKNPTAFYLCASSIQSPGGLGEQYFGPGTRLTVT.

V gene TRBV29-1 combines with J gene TRBJ2-3; TCRdb selects TRBD2, and the lack of DNA leaves this call unchecked. CDR1 is SQVTM and CDR2 is ANQGSEA in the germline V gene. The CDR3 loop spans 12 amino acids. CDR3 region: CSTMEGADTQYF.

J is TRBJ1-5 and V is TRBV5-1; the D call from TCRdb, TRBD1, cannot be confirmed without DNA. Germline V gives CDR1 SGHRS, CDR2 YFSETQ. The CDR3 extends over 15 amino acids. The CDR3 sequence: CASSLQGIKEQPQHF.

J is TRBJ2-3 and V is TRBV11-2; the D gene TCRdb calls, TRBD2, cannot be checked with no DNA. There are 17 residues in the CDR3. Germline V CDR1 and CDR2: SGHAT, FQNNGV. CDR3 sequence reads: CASSTKTTSGTPDTQYF.

CDR3 region: CSVTPRPQTGELFF. This chain links TRBV29-1 with TRBJ2-2; TCRdb names TRBD1, which stays unverified in the absence of DNA. This CDR3 is 14 amino acids long. CDR1 SQVTM and CDR2 ANQGSEA come from the germline V gene.

This chain joins TRBV11-2 and TRBJ2-1; TCRdb's D call of TRBD1 is untestable without DNA. Germline V gene sequence: CDR1 SGHAT, CDR2 FQNNGV. The CDR3 length is 12 residues. CDR3 amino acids: CASSPTPAEQFF.

V gene TRBV12-3 or TRBV12-4 combines with J gene TRBJ1-5; TCRdb picks TRBD1, but there is no DNA to check that call. The CDR3 length is 13 residues. The CDR3 is CASSFGRQRQQHF.

This rearrangement joins TRBV3-1 to TRBJ1-2. From germline, CDR1 is LGHDT and CDR2 YNNKEL (reference sequence). This CDR3 region has 12 residues. CDR3 sequence reads: CASSQADYGYTF.

V is TRBV9 and J is TRBJ1-2. The germline CDR1 and CDR2 sequences are SGDLS and YYNGEE. The CDR3 is 13 residues long. The CDR3 protein is CASSVEGGFGYTF.

The chain recombines TRBV5-1 with TRBJ2-7; TCRdb returns TRBD2, unconfirmable since there is no DNA. The CDR3 loop spans 14 amino acids. Germline CDR1 is SGHRS and CDR2 is YFSETQ. CDR3 sequence reads: CASSLYGLSYEQYF.

V and J are TRBV5-5 and TRBJ2-3; TCRdb returns TRBD2, unconfirmable since there is no DNA. This CDR3 region has 16 residues. Germline CDR1 reads SGHKS; CDR2 reads YYEKEE (reference sequence). CDR3 sequence: CASSQQRKSGADTQYF.

The V call is TRBV10-3, the J call TRBJ1-1; without DNA, the TCRdb call of TRBD1 cannot be checked. Per germline, CDR1 ENHRY and CDR2 SYGVKD. The CDR3 has 17 residues. CDR3: CAISARDRGSENTEAFF.

The V gene is TRBV4-1, the J gene TRBJ1-4; TCRdb proposes TRBD1, but this gene call is untestable without DNA. Looked up from germline, CDR1 is MGHRA and CDR2 is YSYEKL. The CDR3 covers 14 residues. This chain's CDR3 is CASRRQGGREKLFF.

CDR3 sequence reads: CASSGAYTGELFF. The chain combines TRBV10-1 with TRBJ2-2; the TCRdb call, TRBD2, lacks DNA for checking. Germline CDR1 is WNHNN and CDR2 is SYGVQD (reference sequence). The CDR3 runs 13 residues.

This chain uses TRBV20-1 with TRBJ2-3; TCRdb's D call, TRBD2, is unchecked because there is no DNA. The CDR3 spans 16 residues. Germline assignment: CDR1 DFQATT and CDR2 SNEGSKA (reference sequence). This CDR3 reads CSASSSGAYSTDTQYF.